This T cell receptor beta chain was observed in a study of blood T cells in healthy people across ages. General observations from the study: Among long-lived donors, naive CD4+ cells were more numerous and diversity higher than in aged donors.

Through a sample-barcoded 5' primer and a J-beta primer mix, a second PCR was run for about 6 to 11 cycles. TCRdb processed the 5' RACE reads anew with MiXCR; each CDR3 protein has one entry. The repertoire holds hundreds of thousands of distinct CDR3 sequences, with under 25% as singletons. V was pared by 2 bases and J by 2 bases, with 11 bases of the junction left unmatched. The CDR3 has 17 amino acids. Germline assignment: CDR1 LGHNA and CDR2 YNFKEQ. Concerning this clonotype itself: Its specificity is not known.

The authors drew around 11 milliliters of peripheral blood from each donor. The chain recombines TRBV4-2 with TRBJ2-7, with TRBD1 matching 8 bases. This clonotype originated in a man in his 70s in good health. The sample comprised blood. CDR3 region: CASSQQYGGQETYEQYF. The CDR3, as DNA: TGTGCCAGCAGCCAACAATACGGGGGACAGGAAACCTACGAGCAGTACTTC.